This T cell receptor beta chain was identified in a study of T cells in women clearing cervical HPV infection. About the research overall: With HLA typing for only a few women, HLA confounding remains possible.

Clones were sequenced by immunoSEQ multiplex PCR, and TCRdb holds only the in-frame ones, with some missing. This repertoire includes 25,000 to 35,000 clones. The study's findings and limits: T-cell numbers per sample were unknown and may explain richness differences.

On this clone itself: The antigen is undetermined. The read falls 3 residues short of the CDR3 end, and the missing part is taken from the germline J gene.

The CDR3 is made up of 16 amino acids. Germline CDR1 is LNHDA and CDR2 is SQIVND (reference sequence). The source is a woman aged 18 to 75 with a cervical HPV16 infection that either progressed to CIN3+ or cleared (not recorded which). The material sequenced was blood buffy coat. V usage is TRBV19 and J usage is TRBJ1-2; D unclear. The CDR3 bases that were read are TGTGCCAGTAGCCCATTAACTAGCGGGAGTGTCTACGAC. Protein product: CASSPLTSGSVYD. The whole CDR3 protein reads CASSPLTSGSVYDYTF. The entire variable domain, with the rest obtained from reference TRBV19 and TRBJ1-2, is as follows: DGGITQSPKYLFRKEGQNVTLSCEQNLNHDAMYWYRQDPGQGLRLIYYSQIVNDFQKGDIAEGYSVSREKKESFPLTVTSAQKNPTAFYLCASSPLTSGSVYDYTFGSGTRLTVV.